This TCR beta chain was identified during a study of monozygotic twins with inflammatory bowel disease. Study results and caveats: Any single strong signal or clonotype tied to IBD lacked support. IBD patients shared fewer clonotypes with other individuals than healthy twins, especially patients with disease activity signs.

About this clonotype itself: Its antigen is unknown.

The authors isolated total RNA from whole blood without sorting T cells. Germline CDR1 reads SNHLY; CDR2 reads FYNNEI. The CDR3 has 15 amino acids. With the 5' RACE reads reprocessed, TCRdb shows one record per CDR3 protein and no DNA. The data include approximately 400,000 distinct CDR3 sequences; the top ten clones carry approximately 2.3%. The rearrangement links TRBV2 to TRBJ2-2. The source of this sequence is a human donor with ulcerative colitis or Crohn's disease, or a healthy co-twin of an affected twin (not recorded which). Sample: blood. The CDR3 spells CASSEGLVDTGELFF.